This T cell receptor (beta chain) emerged from a study of T cell clonality in common variable immunodeficiency. This clone was counted between two and nine times. Read sequence stops 3 residues before the CDR3 end, and the germline J gene provides the missing end. TCRdb keeps only in-frame clones here, not all; method: immunoSEQ multiplex PCR. The specimen has under 45,000 clones, none found just once. CDR3 length: 12 residues. Germline V gives CDR1 GTSNPN, CDR2 SVGIG (reference sequence). The source is a person aged 18-70 years in good health. V gene TRBV30 combines with J gene TRBJ1-2; unclear D gene. Sequenced material: peripheral blood mononuclear cells. CDR3 protein: CAWSEGWNDYTF. The CDR3 DNA, read in part, is TGTGCCTGGAGTGAGGGTTGGAATGAC.